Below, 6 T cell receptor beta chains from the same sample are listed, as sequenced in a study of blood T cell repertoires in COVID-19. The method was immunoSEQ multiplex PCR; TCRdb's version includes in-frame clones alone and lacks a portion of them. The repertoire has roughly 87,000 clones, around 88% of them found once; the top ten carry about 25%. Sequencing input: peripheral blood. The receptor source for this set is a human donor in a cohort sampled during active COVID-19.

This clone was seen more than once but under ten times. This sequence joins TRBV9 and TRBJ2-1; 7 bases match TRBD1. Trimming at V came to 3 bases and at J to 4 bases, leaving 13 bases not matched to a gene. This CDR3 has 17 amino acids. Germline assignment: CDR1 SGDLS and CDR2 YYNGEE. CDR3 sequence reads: CASSAPMMGQSYNEQFF. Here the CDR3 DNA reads TGTGCCAGCAGCGCTCCGATGATGGGACAGAGTTACAATGAGCAGTTCTTC.

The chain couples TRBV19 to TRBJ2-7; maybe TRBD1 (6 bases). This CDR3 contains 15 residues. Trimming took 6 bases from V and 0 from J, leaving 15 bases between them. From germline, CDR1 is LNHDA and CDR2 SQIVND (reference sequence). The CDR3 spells CASREQGFSSYEQYF. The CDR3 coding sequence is TGTGCCAGTAGAGAACAGGGATTTAGCTCCTACGAGCAGTACTTC. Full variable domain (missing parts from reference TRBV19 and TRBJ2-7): DGGITQSPKYLFRKEGQNVTLSCEQNLNHDAMYWYRQDPGQGLRLIYYSQIVNDFQKGDIAEGYSVSREKKESFPLTVTSAQKNPTAFYLCASREQGFSSYEQYFGPGTRLTVT.

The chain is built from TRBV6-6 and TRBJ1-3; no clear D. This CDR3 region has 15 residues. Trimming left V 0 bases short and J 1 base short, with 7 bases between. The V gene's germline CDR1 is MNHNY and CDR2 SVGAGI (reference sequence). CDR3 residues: CASSYSKLSGNTIYF. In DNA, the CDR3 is TGTGCCAGCAGTTACTCGAAACTTTCTGGAAACACCATATATTTT.

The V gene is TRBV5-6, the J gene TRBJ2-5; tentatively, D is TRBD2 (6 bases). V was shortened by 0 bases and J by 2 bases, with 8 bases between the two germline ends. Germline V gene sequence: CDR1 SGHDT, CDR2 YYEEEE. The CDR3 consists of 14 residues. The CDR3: CASSLGGRQETQYF. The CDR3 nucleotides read TGTGCCAGCAGCTTGGGAGGGAGGCAAGAGACCCAGTACTTC.

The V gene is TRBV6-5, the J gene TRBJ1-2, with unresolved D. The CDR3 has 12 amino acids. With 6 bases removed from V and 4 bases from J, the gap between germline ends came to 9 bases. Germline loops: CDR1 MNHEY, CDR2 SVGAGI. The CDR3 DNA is TGTGCCAGCAGCCCAGGTGCCTATGGCTACACCTTC. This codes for CASSPGAYGYTF.

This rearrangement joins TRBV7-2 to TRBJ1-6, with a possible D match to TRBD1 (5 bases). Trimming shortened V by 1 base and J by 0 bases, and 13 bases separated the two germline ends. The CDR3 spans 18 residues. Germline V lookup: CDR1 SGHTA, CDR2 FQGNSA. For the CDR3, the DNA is TGTGCCAGCAGCTTAGAGTCCGCGGGGACCTCCTATAATTCACCCCTCCACTTT. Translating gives CASSLESAGTSYNSPLHF.